Following are 27 T cell receptor beta chains from one sample sequenced in a study of a mutant IDH1 vaccine in newly diagnosed glioma. Their cognate antigens are unknown. TCRdb keeps only in-frame clones here, not all; method: immunoSEQ multiplex PCR. Counted here are about 50,000 clones, approximately 76% occurring once; the ten biggest clones make up just under 5%. Documented time point: week 47, end of study. Every vaccination contained 300 ug of the mutant IDH1 20-mer peptide and was paired with topical imiquimod. The sequencing here drew on PBMCs, taken from a glioma patient whose treatment included an IDH1 peptide vaccine. These receptors all stem from a woman aged 35 to 49 with glioma. Some clones in this sample may be carry-over from other donors' samples.

This clone was seen a few times. V gene TRBV7-8 combines with J gene TRBJ1-5; 7 bases fit TRBD1. With 5 bases clipped from V and 0 bases from J, the junction kept 7 bases outside the gene matches. Germline CDR1 and CDR2: SGHVS and FQNEAQ. The CDR3 has 16 residues. The CDR3 reads CASSKTGSNSNQPQHF. CDR3 DNA sequence: TGTGCCAGCAGCAAGACAGGGAGTAATAGCAATCAGCCCCAGCATTTT.

The V call is TRBV4-1, the J call TRBJ2-3; 8 bases are shared with TRBD2. V was pared by 9 bases and J by 11 bases, with 7 bases of the junction left unmatched. The germline V gene encodes CDR1 MGHRA and CDR2 YSYEKL. The CDR3 length is 11 residues. CDR3 in amino acids: CASTPGGEQYF. The DNA for the CDR3 is TGCGCCAGTACCCCCGGGGGGGAGCAGTATTTT.

The DNA for the CDR3 is TGTGCCAGCAACTCACTCCCACAGGGCTACGAGCAGTACTTC. It translates to CASNSLPQGYEQYF. The V and J genes are TRBV7-9 and TRBJ2-7, with D possibly TRBD1 on 6 matching bases. Trimming shortened V by 7 bases and J by 3 bases, and 16 bases separated the two germline ends. This CDR3 region has 14 residues. The germline CDR1 and CDR2 sequences are SEHNR and FQNEAQ (reference sequence).

The chain links TRBV4-3 to TRBJ2-3; unclear D gene. The V gene's germline CDR1 is LGHNA and CDR2 YSLEER. The V and J ends lost 1 base and 6 bases respectively, with 11 bases between them. The CDR3 covers 14 residues. The CDR3 loop is CASSQGHPLDTQYF. The CDR3 DNA is TGCGCCAGCAGCCAAGGTCACCCCCTGGATACGCAGTATTTT.

CDR3 sequence: CAWSGALNQPQHF. CDR3 nucleotide sequence: TGTGCCTGGAGTGGGGCACTCAATCAGCCCCAGCATTTT. The chain recombines TRBV30 with TRBJ1-5; D remains ambiguous. This CDR3 region has 13 residues. V dropped 1 base and J dropped 3 bases, with 7 bases sitting between them. Germline CDR1 is GTSNPN and CDR2 is SVGIG (reference sequence).

This sequence joins TRBV9 and TRBJ1-2; no firm D call. There are 14 residues in the CDR3. Germline CDR1 is SGDLS and CDR2 is YYNGEE. V lost 0 bases, J lost 6 bases, and 12 bases lay in between. The CDR3 protein is CASSVASGFNGYTF. CDR3 sequence (DNA): TGTGCCAGCAGCGTAGCTTCCGGGTTTAATGGCTACACCTTC. The full variable domain, rest sourced from reference TRBV9 and TRBJ1-2, is DSGVTQTPKHLITATGQRVTLRCSPRSGDLSVYWYQQSLDQGLQFLIQYYNGEERAKGNILERFSAQQFPDLHSELNLSSLELGDSALYFCASSVASGFNGYTFGSGTRLTVV.

In its sample, this clone was seen a few times. Different DNA sequences within this sample yield the same CDR3. The V and J genes are TRBV5-1 and TRBJ2-6, with a possible D match to TRBD1 (6 bases). Trimming removed 0 bases at V and 0 bases at J, with 13 bases between. Germline CDR1 SGHRS, CDR2 YFSETQ. The CDR3 is 18 residues long. The CDR3 region is CASSLVTGPSSGANVLTF. In nucleotides, the CDR3 is TGCGCCAGCAGCTTGGTGACAGGCCCGTCCTCTGGGGCCAACGTCCTGACTTTC.

This clone was observed a single time. At one boundary the junction diverges from the germline segment, which might be a read error. The J gene is TRBJ2-2, the V gene TRBV5-4; D is tentatively TRBD1 or TRBD2 (6 bases each). The CDR3 extends over 15 amino acids. The germline V gene encodes CDR1 SGHNT and CDR2 YYREEE (reference sequence). CDR3 DNA sequence: TGCGCCAGCAGCCCCGGGGGCGGGACCGGCCGGGAGCTGTTTTTT. Protein sequence: CASSPGGGTGRELFF.

The chain joins TRBV2 to TRBJ1-3, with D perhaps TRBD1 (5 bases). Trimming shortened V by 1 base and J by 5 bases, and 12 bases separated the two germline ends. This CDR3 has 15 residues. CDR1 is SNHLY, CDR2 FYNNEI, per germline. This CDR3 is CASSEGFRARNTIYF. The CDR3 nucleotides read TGTGCCAGCAGTGAAGGGTTCAGGGCGAGAAACACCATATATTTT.

This chain links TRBV10-3 with TRBJ2-7; D possibly corresponds to TRBD1 (5 bases). The germline V gene encodes CDR1 ENHRY and CDR2 SYGVKD. This CDR3 contains 11 residues. Trimming left V 10 bases short and J 2 bases short, with 9 bases between. CDR3 nucleotide sequence: TGTGCCACTGGACAAGCCTACGAGCAGTACTTC. It yields the protein CATGQAYEQYF.

This sequence joins TRBV5-4 and TRBJ2-2; D is possibly TRBD2 (7 bases). This CDR3 comprises 16 residues. The germline V and J ends were trimmed by 0 bases and 5 bases, with 14 bases remaining between them. The V gene's germline CDR1 is SGHNT and CDR2 YYREEE (reference sequence). CDR3 nucleotides: TGTGCCAGCAGCTTGGTGGGCGGGGGCGCTACCGGGGAGCTGTTTTTT. This sequence encodes CASSLVGGGATGELFF.

The V and J genes are TRBV29-1 and TRBJ2-5, with 7 bases fitting TRBD1. This CDR3 has 15 amino acids. V trimming: 3 bases; J trimming: 5 bases; junction bases outside the gene matches: 12. Per the germline V gene, CDR1 is SQVTM and CDR2 is ANQGSEA. CDR3 sequence: CSVDAWTGVSETQYF. The CDR3 nucleotides are TGCAGCGTTGATGCATGGACAGGAGTGAGCGAGACCCAGTACTTC.

The chain links TRBV11-2 to TRBJ1-1; D remains unclear. This CDR3 has 16 amino acids. CDR1 and CDR2 from the germline V gene are SGHAT and FQNNGV. Trimming shortened V by 0 bases and J by 0 bases, and 11 bases separated the two germline ends. DNA for the CDR3: TGTGCCAGCAGCTTAGATCCGTGGCAGTTGAACACTGAAGCTTTCTTT. Amino acids: CASSLDPWQLNTEAFF.

This chain uses TRBV6-5 with TRBJ2-2; no definite D call. CDR3 length: 10 amino acids. Between the trimmed V and J ends, which lost 8 bases and 6 bases, there was a span of 4 bases. Germline CDR1 reads MNHEY; CDR2 reads SVGAGI. The CDR3 loop is CASGPGELFF. DNA of the CDR3: TGTGCCAGCGGTCCCGGGGAGCTGTTTTTT.

In this sample, this clone turned up once. The chain uses TRBV5-4 and TRBJ1-2; D might be TRBD1 (5 bases). Germline V gives CDR1 SGHNT, CDR2 YYREEE (reference sequence). V gave up 2 bases and J gave up 3 bases, with 17 bases separating them. The CDR3 sequence is 16 residues long. The chain's CDR3 is CASSFRGDGGYYGYTF. The CDR3 DNA is TGTGCCAGCAGCTTCCGAGGGGACGGGGGATACTATGGCTACACCTTC.

This clone was seen a few times. The rearrangement links TRBV5-1 to TRBJ1-2; tentatively, D is TRBD1 (5 bases). This CDR3 is built from 14 residues. Trimming stripped 5 bases from V and 4 bases from J, with 15 bases between. Germline CDR1 is SGHRS and CDR2 is YFSETQ. CDR3 region: CASREDPGIYGYTF. In DNA, the CDR3 is TGCGCCAGCAGAGAAGACCCAGGGATCTATGGCTACACCTTC.

This chain connects TRBV5-8 to TRBJ1-2; a possible D gene is TRBD1 (5 bases). There are 12 residues in the CDR3. Germline-derived CDR1 and CDR2 are SGHTS and YDEGEE. CDR3 amino acids: CATGSPRNGYTF. DNA for the CDR3: TGTGCTACAGGCAGCCCGAGGAATGGCTACACCTTC.

This rearrangement joins TRBV9 to TRBJ1-6; TRBD1 is a possible D gene (5 bases). This CDR3 region has 16 residues. Germline assignment: CDR1 SGDLS and CDR2 YYNGEE. V was trimmed by 4 bases and J by 9 bases, leaving 20 bases between them. CDR3 nucleotide sequence: TGTGCCAGCAGCACATCCCCGGACACCTTGCGTTCACCCCTCCACTTT. Residues: CASSTSPDTLRSPLHF.

The genes are TRBV10-1 and TRBJ2-2; D gene unclear. The V and J ends lost 1 base and 5 bases respectively, with 5 bases between them. Looked up from germline, CDR1 is WNHNN and CDR2 is SYGVQD (reference sequence). The CDR3 is made up of 13 amino acids. CDR3 in amino acids: CASSEWGTGELFF. Here the CDR3 DNA reads TGCGCCAGCAGTGAGTGGGGAACCGGGGAGCTGTTTTTT.

The chain links TRBV6-5 to TRBJ2-7; 8 bases are a match to TRBD1. V was clipped by 5 bases and J by 6 bases; unmatched bases: 9. Germline assignment: CDR1 MNHEY and CDR2 SVGAGI. The CDR3 is made up of 14 amino acids. The CDR3 nucleotides read TGTGCCAGCAGTACGGCAGGGGGCCGCGTCGAGCAGTACTTC. Encoded protein: CASSTAGGRVEQYF.

The chain uses TRBV18 and TRBJ1-1; D gene unclear. The CDR3 loop spans 14 amino acids. CDR1 KGHSH and CDR2 LQKENI come from the germline V gene. V was clipped by 1 base and J by 1 base, with 7 bases between them. The CDR3 coding sequence is TGTGCCAGCTCACCACTGGCCGGGAACACTGAAGCTTTCTTT. This translates into CASSPLAGNTEAFF.

The rearrangement links TRBV5-1 to TRBJ2-7; D possibly corresponds to TRBD2 (5 bases). Deletions cut 4 bases from V and 7 bases from J, with 15 bases between. This CDR3 contains 13 residues. In germline, CDR1 is SGHRS, CDR2 YFSETQ. For the CDR3, the DNA is TGCGCCAGCAGCCCCTTGGCGGGTCGTGAGCAGTACTTC. Its translation is CASSPLAGREQYF. Full variable domain (missing parts from reference TRBV5-1 and TRBJ2-7): KAGVTQTPRYLIKTRGQQVTLSCSPISGHRSVSWYQQTPGQGLQFLFEYFSETQRNKGNFPGRFSGRQFSNSRSEMNVSTLELGDSALYLCASSPLAGREQYFGPGTRLTVT.

The chain employs TRBV7-9 and TRBJ2-1; D is possibly TRBD1 (6 bases). Trimming shortened V by 6 bases and J by 4 bases, and 10 bases separated the two germline ends. CDR3 size: 13 residues. Germline V gene lookup returns CDR1 SEHNR and CDR2 FQNEAQ (reference sequence). CDR3 amino acids: CASRPTGYNEQFF. The DNA for the CDR3 is TGTGCCAGCAGACCAACAGGGTACAATGAGCAGTTCTTC.

The chain combines TRBV4-1 with TRBJ1-3, with D hard to call. Germline CDR1 reads MGHRA; CDR2 reads YSYEKL. The CDR3 loop spans 17 amino acids. V shed 4 bases and J shed 0 bases, with 16 bases lying between them. The CDR3 bases are TGCGCCAGCAGCCCCATGAGGGCGGAACTCTCTGGAAACACCATATATTTT. As protein: CASSPMRAELSGNTIYF.

The rearrangement uses TRBV4-3 and TRBJ1-1; D ambiguous. Germline V gene sequence: CDR1 LGHNA, CDR2 YSLEER. This CDR3 region has 15 residues. V lost 1 base and J 1 base, leaving 10 bases between the germline ends. The CDR3 loop reads CASSQGSSQNTEAFF. DNA for the CDR3: TGCGCCAGCAGCCAAGGTTCCAGCCAGAACACTGAAGCTTTCTTT.

This chain uses TRBV4-3 with TRBJ2-2, with D perhaps TRBD1 (6 bases). The CDR3 is 18 amino acids. Per germline, CDR1 LGHNA and CDR2 YSLEER. V gave up 4 bases and J gave up 7 bases, with 25 bases separating them. The CDR3 DNA sequence: TGCGCCAGCAGCCTCCAAGGGAAACAGGGTGTAGGGGGCGGGGAGCTGTTTTTT. Amino acids: CASSLQGKQGVGGGELFF.

This clone was observed at least ten times. CDR3 in amino acids: CASSLVAKNTDTQYF. The CDR3, as DNA: TGTGCCAGCAGCTTAGTTGCCAAGAACACAGATACGCAGTATTTT. The chain combines TRBV7-2 with TRBJ2-3; D gene uncertain. V shed 1 base and J shed 2 bases, with 10 bases lying between them. This CDR3 contains 15 residues. Looked up from germline, CDR1 is SGHTA and CDR2 is FQGNSA. The full variable domain, with the rest looked up from reference TRBV7-2 and TRBJ2-3, is GAGVSQSPSNKVTEKGKDVELRCDPISGHTALYWYRQSLGQGLEFLIYFQGNSAPDKSGLPSDRFSAERTGGSVSTLTIQRTQQEDSAVYLCASSLVAKNTDTQYFGPGTRLTVL.